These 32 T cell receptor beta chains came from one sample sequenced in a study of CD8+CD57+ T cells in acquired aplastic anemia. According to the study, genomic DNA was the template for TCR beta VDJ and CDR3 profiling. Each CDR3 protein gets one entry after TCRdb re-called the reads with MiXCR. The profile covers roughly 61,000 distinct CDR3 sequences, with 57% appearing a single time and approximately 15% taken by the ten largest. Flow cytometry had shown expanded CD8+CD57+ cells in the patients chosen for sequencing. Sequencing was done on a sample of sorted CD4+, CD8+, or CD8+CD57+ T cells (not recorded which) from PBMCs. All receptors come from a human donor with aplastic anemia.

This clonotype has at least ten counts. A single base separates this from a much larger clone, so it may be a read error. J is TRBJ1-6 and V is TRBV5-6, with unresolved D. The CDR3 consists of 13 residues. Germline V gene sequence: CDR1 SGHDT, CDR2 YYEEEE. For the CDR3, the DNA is TGTGCCAGCAGCTCGAATTGGAATTCATCCCTCCACTTT. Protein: CASSSNWNSSLHF.

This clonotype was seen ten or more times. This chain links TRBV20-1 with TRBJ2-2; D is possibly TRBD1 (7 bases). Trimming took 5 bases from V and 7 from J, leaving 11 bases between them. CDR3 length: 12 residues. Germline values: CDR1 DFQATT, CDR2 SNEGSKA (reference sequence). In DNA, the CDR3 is TGCAGTGCTTCCCAGGGGGGCGGGGAGCTGTTTTTT. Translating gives CSASQGGGELFF.

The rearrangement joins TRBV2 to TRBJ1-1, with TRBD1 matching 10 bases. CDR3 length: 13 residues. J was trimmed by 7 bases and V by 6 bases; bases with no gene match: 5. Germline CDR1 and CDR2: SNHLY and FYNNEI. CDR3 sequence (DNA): TGTGCCAGCAGGGGGACAGGGGTTTTTGAAGCTTTCTTT. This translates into CASRGTGVFEAFF.

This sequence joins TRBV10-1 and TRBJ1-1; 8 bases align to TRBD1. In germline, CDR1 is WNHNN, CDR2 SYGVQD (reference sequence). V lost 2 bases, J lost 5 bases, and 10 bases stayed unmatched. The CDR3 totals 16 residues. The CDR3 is CASSEAGGAVGTEAFF. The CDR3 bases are TGCGCCAGCAGTGAGGCAGGGGGCGCGGTGGGTACTGAAGCTTTCTTT.

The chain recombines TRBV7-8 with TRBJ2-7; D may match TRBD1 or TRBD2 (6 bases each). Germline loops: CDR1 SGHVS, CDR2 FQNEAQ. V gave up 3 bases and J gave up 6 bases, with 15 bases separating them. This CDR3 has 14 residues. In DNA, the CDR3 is TGTGCCAGCAGCTTCAGGGGACTGGTAGGCGAGCAGTACTTC. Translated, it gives CASSFRGLVGEQYF.

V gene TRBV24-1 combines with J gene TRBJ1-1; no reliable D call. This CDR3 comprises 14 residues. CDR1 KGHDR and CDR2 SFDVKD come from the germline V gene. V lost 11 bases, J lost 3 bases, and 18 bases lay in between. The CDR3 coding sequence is TGTGCCAGCAGCTTTGGCCAAATGTACACTGAAGCTTTCTTT. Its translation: CASSFGQMYTEAFF.

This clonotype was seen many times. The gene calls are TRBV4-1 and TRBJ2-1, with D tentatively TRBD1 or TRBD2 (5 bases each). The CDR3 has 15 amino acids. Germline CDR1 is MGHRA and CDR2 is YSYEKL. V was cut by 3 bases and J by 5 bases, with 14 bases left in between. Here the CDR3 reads CASSHGQGSDNEQFF. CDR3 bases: TGCGCCAGCAGCCATGGGCAGGGTAGCGACAATGAGCAGTTCTTC.

CDR3 sequence reads: CASSQGRNYGYTF. CDR3 bases: TGTGCCAGCAGCCAGGGACGGAACTATGGCTACACCTTC. V and J are TRBV13 and TRBJ1-2; D possibly corresponds to TRBD1 (5 bases). The CDR3 has 13 amino acids. Germline V gene data show CDR1 as PRHDT and CDR2 as FYEKMQ (reference sequence). Trimming cost V 5 bases and J 2 bases, with 9 bases left between them.

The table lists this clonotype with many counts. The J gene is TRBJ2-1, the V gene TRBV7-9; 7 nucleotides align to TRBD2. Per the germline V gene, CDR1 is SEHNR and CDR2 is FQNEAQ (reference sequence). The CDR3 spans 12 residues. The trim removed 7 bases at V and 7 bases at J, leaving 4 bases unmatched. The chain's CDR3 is CASTGGSNEQFF. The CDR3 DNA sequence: TGTGCCAGCACCGGGGGGAGTAATGAGCAGTTCTTC.

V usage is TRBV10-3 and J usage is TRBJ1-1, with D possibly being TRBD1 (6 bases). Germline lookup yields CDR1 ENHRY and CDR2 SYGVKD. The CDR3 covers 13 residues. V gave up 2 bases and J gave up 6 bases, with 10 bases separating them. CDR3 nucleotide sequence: TGTGCCATCAGTGAGCGTGGGGGCTCTGAAGCTTTCTTT. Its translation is CAISERGGSEAFF.

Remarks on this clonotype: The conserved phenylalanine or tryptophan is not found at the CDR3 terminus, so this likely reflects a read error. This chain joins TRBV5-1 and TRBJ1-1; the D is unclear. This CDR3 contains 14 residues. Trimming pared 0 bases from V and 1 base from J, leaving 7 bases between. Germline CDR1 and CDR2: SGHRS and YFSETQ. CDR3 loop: CASSLERRNTEAFL. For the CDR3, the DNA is TGCGCCAGCAGCTTGGAAAGGAGGAACACTGAAGCTTTCCTT.

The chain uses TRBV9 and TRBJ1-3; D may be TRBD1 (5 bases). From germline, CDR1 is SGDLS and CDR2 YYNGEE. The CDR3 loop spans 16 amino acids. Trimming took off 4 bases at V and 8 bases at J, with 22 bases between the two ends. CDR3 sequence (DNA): TGTGCCAGCAGCTTATGGTCCTGGGACGCCGATCACACCATATATTTT. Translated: CASSLWSWDADHTIYF.

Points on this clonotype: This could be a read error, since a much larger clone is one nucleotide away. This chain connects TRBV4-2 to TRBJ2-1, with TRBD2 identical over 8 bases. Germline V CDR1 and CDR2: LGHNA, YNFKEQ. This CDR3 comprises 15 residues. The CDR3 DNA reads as TGTGCCAGCAGCCCGAGCGGGGGTCCCTACACTGAGCAGTTCTTC. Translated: CASSPSGGPYTEQFF.

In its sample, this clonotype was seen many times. The CDR3 DNA reads as TGTGCCAGCAGTACGACGTGGTACGAGCAGTACTTC. Its translation: CASSTTWYEQYF. This chain links TRBV28 with TRBJ2-7; D gene ambiguous. The germline V gene encodes CDR1 MDHEN and CDR2 SYDVKM. This CDR3 spans 12 amino acids. V was cut by 5 bases and J by 4 bases, with 9 bases left in between.

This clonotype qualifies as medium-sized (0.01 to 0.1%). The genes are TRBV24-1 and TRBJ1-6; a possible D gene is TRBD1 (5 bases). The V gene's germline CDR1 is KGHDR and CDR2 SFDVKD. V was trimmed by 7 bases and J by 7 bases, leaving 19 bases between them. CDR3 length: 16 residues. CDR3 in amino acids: CATRHRWGVENSPLHF. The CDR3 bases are TGTGCCACCAGGCATCGGTGGGGGGTAGAGAATTCACCCCTCCACTTT.

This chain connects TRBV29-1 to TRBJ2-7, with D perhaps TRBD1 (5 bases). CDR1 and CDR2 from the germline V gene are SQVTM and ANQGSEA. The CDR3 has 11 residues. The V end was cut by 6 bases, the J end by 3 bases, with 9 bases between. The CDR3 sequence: CSVTDSYEQYF. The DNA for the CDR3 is TGCAGCGTGACCGACAGCTACGAGCAGTACTTC.

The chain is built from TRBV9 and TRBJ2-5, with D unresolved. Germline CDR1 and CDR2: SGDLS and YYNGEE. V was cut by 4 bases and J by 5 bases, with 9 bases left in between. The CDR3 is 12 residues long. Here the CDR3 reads CASSLNFETQYF. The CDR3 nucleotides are TGTGCCAGCAGCTTAAACTTTGAGACCCAGTACTTC.

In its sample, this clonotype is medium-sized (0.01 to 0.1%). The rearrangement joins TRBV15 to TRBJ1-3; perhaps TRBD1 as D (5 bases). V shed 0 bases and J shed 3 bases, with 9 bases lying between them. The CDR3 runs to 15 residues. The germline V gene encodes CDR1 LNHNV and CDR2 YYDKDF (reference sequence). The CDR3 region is CATSRDQGSGNTIYF. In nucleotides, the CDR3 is TGTGCCACCAGCAGAGATCAGGGTAGTGGAAACACCATATATTTT.

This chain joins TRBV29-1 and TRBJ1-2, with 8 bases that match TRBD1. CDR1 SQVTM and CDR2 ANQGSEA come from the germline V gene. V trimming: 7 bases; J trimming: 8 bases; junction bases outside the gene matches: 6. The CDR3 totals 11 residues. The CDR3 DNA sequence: TGCAGCGGGCAGGGGGCGGAAGGCTACACCTTC. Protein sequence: CSGQGAEGYTF.

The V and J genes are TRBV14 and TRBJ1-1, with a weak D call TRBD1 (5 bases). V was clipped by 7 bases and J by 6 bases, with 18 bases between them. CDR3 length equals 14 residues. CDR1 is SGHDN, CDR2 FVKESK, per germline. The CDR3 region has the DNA TGTGCCAGCACTTATTTCGACAGTGGTTCTGAAGCTTTCTTT. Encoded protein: CASTYFDSGSEAFF.

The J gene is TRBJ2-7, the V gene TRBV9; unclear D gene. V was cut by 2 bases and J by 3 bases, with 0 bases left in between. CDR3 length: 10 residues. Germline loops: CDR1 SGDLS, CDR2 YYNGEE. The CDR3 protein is CASSVYEQYF. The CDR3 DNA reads TGTGCCAGCAGCGTCTACGAGCAGTACTTC.

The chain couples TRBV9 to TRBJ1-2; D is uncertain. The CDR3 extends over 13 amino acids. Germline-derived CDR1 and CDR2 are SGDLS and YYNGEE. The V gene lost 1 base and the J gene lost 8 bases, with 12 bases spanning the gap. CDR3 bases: TGTGCCAGCAGCGTAATGGGTTCGGTAGGCTACACCTTC. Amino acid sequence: CASSVMGSVGYTF.

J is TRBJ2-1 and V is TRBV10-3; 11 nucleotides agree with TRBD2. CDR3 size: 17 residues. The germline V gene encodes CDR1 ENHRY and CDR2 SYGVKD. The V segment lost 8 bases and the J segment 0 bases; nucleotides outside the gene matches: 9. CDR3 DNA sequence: TGTGCCATCCGACTAGCGGGAAATTACCGCTCCTACAATGAGCAGTTCTTC. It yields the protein CAIRLAGNYRSYNEQFF.

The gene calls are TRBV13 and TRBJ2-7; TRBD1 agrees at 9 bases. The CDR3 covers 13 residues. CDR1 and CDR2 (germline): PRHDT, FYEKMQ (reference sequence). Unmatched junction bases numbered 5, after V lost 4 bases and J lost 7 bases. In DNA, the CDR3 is TGTGCCAGCAGCTGGGGGACAGGGTGGGAGCAGTACTTC. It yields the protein CASSWGTGWEQYF.

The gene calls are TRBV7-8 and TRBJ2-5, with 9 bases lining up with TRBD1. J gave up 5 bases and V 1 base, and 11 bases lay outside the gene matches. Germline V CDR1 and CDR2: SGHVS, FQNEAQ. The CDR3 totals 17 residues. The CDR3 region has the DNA TGTGCCAGCAGCTTAGAGTTCGGGGGACAGGGATTCGAGACCCAGTACTTC. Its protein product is CASSLEFGGQGFETQYF.

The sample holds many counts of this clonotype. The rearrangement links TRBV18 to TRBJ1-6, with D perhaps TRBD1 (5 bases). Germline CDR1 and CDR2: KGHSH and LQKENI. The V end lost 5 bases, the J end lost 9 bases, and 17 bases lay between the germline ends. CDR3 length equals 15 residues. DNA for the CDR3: TGTGCCAGCTCAGTAACAGGAGGGGCAACTTCACCCCTCCACTTT. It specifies CASSVTGGATSPLHF.

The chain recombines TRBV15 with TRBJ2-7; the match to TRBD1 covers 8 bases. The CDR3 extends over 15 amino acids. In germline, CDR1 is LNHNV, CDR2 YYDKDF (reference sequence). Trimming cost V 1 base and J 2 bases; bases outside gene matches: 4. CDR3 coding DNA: TGTGCCACCAGCAGAGTCAACAGGGGGACCTACGAGCAGTACTTC. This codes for CATSRVNRGTYEQYF.

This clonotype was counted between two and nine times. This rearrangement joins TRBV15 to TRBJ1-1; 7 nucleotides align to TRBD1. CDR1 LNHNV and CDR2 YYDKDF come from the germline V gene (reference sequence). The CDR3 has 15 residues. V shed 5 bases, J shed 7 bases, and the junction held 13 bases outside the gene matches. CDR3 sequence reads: CATSSGQAWDHEAFF. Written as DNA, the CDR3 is TGTGCCACCAGCTCCGGACAGGCTTGGGATCATGAAGCTTTCTTT.

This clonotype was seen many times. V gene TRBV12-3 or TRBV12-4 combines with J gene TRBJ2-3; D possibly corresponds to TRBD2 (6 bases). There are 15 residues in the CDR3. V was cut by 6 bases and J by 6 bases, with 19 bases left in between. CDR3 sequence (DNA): TGTGCCAGCAGAAGAACGGTCGGGGGACGGGATACGCAGTATTTT. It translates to CASRRTVGGRDTQYF.

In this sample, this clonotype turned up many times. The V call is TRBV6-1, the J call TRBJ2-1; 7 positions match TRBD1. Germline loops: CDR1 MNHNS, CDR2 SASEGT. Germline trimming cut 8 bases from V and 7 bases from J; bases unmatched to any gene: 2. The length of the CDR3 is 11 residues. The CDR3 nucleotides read TGTGCCAGCCAGGGGGTAAATGAGCAGTTCTTC. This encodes CASQGVNEQFF.

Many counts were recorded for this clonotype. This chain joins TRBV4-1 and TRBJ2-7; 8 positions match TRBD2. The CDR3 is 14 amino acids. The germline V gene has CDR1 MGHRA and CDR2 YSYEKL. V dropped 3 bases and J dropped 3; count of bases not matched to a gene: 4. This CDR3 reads CASSQGLEIYEQYF. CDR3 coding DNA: TGCGCCAGCAGCCAGGGACTAGAGATCTACGAGCAGTACTTC.

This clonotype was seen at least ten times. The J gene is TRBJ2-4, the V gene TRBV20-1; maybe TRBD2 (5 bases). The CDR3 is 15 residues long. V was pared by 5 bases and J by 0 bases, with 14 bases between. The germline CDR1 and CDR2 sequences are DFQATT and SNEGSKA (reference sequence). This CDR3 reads CSAPRPDLAKNIQYF. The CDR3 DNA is TGCAGTGCTCCCCGCCCGGACTTAGCCAAAAACATTCAGTACTTC.